One sample yielded the 18 T cell receptor beta chains listed below, sequenced in a study of identical twins. TCRdb ran MiXCR on the 5' RACE reads and lists one entry per CDR3 protein. The sample comprises around 500,000 distinct CDR3 sequences, more than 13% of which are singletons, and 0.5% to 0.65% rests with the top ten. Separately, the same data were catalogued under a study of yellow fever vaccine responses in identical twins.

Sample: CD4+ T cells sorted from blood. These receptor sequences come from a woman between 18 and 29 years old in good health.

This clonotype has just a few counts. V is TRBV4-3 and J is TRBJ2-7; perhaps TRBD2 as D (6 bases). The V end lost 0 bases, the J end lost 2 bases, and 11 bases lay between the germline ends. Germline-derived CDR1 and CDR2 are LGHNA and YSLEER. This CDR3 comprises 15 residues. The CDR3 DNA reads TGCGCCAGCAGCCAAGATCTCCGGGGGACCTACGAGCAGTACTTC. Its protein product is CASSQDLRGTYEQYF.

This clonotype was seen more than once but under ten times. The rearrangement joins TRBV4-2 to TRBJ2-1; 12 nucleotides match TRBD1. Looked up from germline, CDR1 is LGHNA and CDR2 is YNFKEQ. The junction had 16 bases not matched to a gene; V was cut back by 4 bases and J by 0 bases. CDR3 length: 21 residues. For the CDR3, the DNA is TGTGCCAGCAGCCCCAGTCGACCGGGACAGGGGGCCGCAAGCTCCTACAATGAGCAGTTCTTC. This sequence encodes CASSPSRPGQGAASSYNEQFF.

The CDR3: CASSPPLTSGRDYADTQYF. The CDR3 DNA reads as TGTGCCAGCAGCCCTCCCCTGACTAGCGGGAGGGACTATGCAGATACGCAGTATTTT. The chain joins TRBV3-1 to TRBJ2-3; 14 nucleotides line up with TRBD2. CDR1 is LGHDT, CDR2 YNNKEL, per germline (reference sequence). The CDR3 totals 19 residues. V lost 4 bases and J lost 4; bases outside the gene matches: 13.

This clonotype appeared many times. V is TRBV29-1 and J is TRBJ2-1, with 8 bases identical to TRBD1. V shed 1 base, J shed 0 bases, and the junction held 5 bases outside the gene matches. Per germline, CDR1 SQVTM and CDR2 ANQGSEA. The CDR3 runs to 16 residues. The CDR3 coding sequence is TGCAGCGTTGAAGGACAGGGGTTCGGCTCCTACAATGAGCAGTTCTTC. Translated: CSVEGQGFGSYNEQFF.

This clonotype was detected only a few times. The CDR3: CSAITVSGSYEQYF. The DNA of the CDR3 is TGCAGTGCTATTACAGTTTCAGGCTCCTACGAGCAGTACTTC. The V call is TRBV20-1, the J call TRBJ2-7, with unresolved D. The V gene lost 4 bases and the J gene lost 0 bases, with 13 bases spanning the gap. This CDR3 region has 14 residues. Germline assignment: CDR1 DFQATT and CDR2 SNEGSKA (reference sequence).

The table lists this clonotype with a few counts. J is TRBJ2-3 and V is TRBV11-2; the match to TRBD2 covers 12 bases. The CDR3 is 18 residues long. In germline, CDR1 is SGHAT, CDR2 FQNNGV. The ends lost 5 bases at V and 3 bases at J; junction bases unmatched: 12. The CDR3 DNA follows: TGTGCCAGCAGCCATCGACTAGCGGGAGTGGCTAGTACAGATACGCAGTATTTT. This codes for CASSHRLAGVASTDTQYF.

This clonotype appeared a few times. This chain connects TRBV9 to TRBJ2-3; D gene ambiguous. Per germline, CDR1 SGDLS and CDR2 YYNGEE. V was clipped by 3 bases and J by 7 bases, with 9 bases between them. The CDR3 covers 12 residues. The CDR3 DNA follows: TGTGCCAGCAGCGCCGGGCGGAATACGCAGTATTTT. It codes for CASSAGRNTQYF. Looking up the rest from reference TRBV9 and TRBJ2-3 gives the full variable domain: DSGVTQTPKHLITATGQRVTLRCSPRSGDLSVYWYQQSLDQGLQFLIQYYNGEERAKGNILERFSAQQFPDLHSELNLSSLELGDSALYFCASSAGRNTQYFGPGTRLTVL.

The chain couples TRBV20-1 to TRBJ2-3; D call uncertain. Trimming removed 3 bases from V and 4 bases from J, with 14 bases in between. The length of the CDR3 is 14 residues. CDR1 and CDR2 (germline): DFQATT, SNEGSKA (reference sequence). The CDR3 DNA follows: TGCAGTGCTAGCCTCGTGAGAGTCTCAGATACGCAGTATTTT. This translates into CSASLVRVSDTQYF.

This clonotype occurred a few times. This rearrangement joins TRBV15 to TRBJ2-5; 8 bases map to TRBD1. Trimming took 1 base from V and 5 from J; bases not matched to a gene: 3. This CDR3 region has 14 residues. CDR1 is LNHNV, CDR2 YYDKDF, per germline (reference sequence). The CDR3 DNA follows: TGTGCCACCAGCAGAGGACAGGGGTTGGAGACCCAGTACTTC. Translating it yields CATSRGQGLETQYF.

The gene calls are TRBV6-2 or TRBV6-3 and TRBJ2-7; 9 bases fit TRBD2. The CDR3 sequence is 14 residues long. Germline V lookup: CDR1 MNHEY, CDR2 SVGEGT. Unmatched junction bases numbered 5, after V lost 6 bases and J lost 2 bases. The CDR3 loop is CASRFLAGTYEQYF. The CDR3 nucleotides read TGTGCCAGCAGATTTCTAGCGGGGACCTACGAGCAGTACTTC.

This clonotype was counted between two and nine times. V and J are TRBV20-1 and TRBJ1-1; D might be TRBD1 (5 bases). Between the trimmed V and J ends, which lost 0 bases and 6 bases, there was a span of 11 bases. Germline-derived CDR1 and CDR2 are DFQATT and SNEGSKA (reference sequence). The CDR3 is made up of 13 amino acids. Written as DNA, the CDR3 is TGCAGTGCTAGAGATGTGACAGCTGCTGAAGCTTTCTTT. Protein product: CSARDVTAAEAFF.

V is TRBV10-2 and J is TRBJ2-1; a weak D match, TRBD2 (5 bases). The V gene lost 9 bases and the J gene lost 2 bases, with 14 bases spanning the gap. Per germline, CDR1 WSHSY and CDR2 SAAADI. The CDR3 totals 14 residues. This CDR3 reads CARGEDWAYNEQFF. CDR3 coding DNA: TGCGCCAGGGGAGAAGACTGGGCCTACAATGAGCAGTTCTTC.

This clonotype has more than one count but fewer than ten. The chain uses TRBV14 and TRBJ2-3, with TRBD2 identical over 11 bases. Germline-derived CDR1 and CDR2 are SGHDN and FVKESK. CDR3 length equals 15 residues. V trimming: 3 bases; J trimming: 9 bases; junction bases outside the gene matches: 8. For the CDR3, the DNA is TGTGCCAGCAGCCATGGACTAGCGGGCCGAGGAACGCAGTATTTT. It yields the protein CASSHGLAGRGTQYF.

This clonotype was counted a few times. V and J are TRBV5-1 and TRBJ2-7; a possible D gene is TRBD2 (6 bases). The length of the CDR3 is 14 residues. Germline CDR1 SGHRS, CDR2 YFSETQ. Trimming stripped 3 bases from V and 6 bases from J, with 16 bases between. This CDR3 reads CASSYGGAGSEQYF. The DNA for the CDR3 is TGCGCCAGCAGCTACGGAGGGGCTGGCTCCGAGCAGTACTTC.

The genes are TRBV2 and TRBJ2-7; no clear D. This CDR3 is built from 13 residues. V was cut by 5 bases and J by 4 bases, with 12 bases left in between. The V gene's germline CDR1 is SNHLY and CDR2 FYNNEI. The CDR3 here is CASSRRPEYEQYF. The DNA for the CDR3 is TGTGCCAGCAGTAGAAGGCCCGAATACGAGCAGTACTTC.

The CDR3 sequence: CALMGPADTQYF. Written as DNA, the CDR3 is TGTGCCTTAATGGGGCCGGCAGATACGCAGTATTTT. This chain links TRBV10-3 with TRBJ2-3; maybe TRBD1 (5 bases). Per the germline V gene, CDR1 is ENHRY and CDR2 is SYGVKD. V was clipped by 11 bases and J by 4 bases, with 13 bases between them. This CDR3 has 12 amino acids.

The V call is TRBV24-1, the J call TRBJ1-1; 8 bases match TRBD1. Trimming cost V 1 base and J 9 bases; bases outside gene matches: 0. This CDR3 is 12 amino acids long. CDR1 is KGHDR, CDR2 SFDVKD, per germline. The CDR3 here is CATSDFRGQAFF. Written as DNA, the CDR3 is TGTGCCACCAGTGATTTCAGGGGGCAAGCTTTCTTT.

The V call is TRBV20-1, the J call TRBJ2-1; 8 nucleotides agree with TRBD2. The length of the CDR3 is 18 residues. V trimming: 5 bases; J trimming: 5 bases; junction bases outside the gene matches: 20. The germline V gene encodes CDR1 DFQATT and CDR2 SNEGSKA (reference sequence). CDR3 DNA: TGCAGTGCTCCCACCCCCATACTAACCCCGGGGGGGAACAATGAGCAGTTCTTC. This sequence encodes CSAPTPILTPGGNNEQFF.